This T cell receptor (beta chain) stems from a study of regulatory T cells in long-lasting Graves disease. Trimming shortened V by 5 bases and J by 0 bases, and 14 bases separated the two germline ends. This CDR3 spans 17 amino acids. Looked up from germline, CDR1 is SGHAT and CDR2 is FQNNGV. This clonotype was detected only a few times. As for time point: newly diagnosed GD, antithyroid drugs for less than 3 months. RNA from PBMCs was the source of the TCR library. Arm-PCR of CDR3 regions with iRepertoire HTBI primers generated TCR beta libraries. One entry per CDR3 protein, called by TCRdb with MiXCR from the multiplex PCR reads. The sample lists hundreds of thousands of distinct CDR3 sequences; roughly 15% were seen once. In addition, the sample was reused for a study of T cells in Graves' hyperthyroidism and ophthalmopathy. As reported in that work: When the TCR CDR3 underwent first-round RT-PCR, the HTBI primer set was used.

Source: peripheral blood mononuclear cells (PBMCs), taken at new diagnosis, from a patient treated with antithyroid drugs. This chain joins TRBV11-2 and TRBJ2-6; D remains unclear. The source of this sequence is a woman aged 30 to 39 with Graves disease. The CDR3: CASSEYSLTSGANVLTF. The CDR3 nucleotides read TGTGCCAGCAGCGAATATAGCTTAACCTCTGGGGCCAACGTCCTGACTTTC.